These 26 T cell receptor beta chains originate from one sample sequenced in a study of T cell repertoires in cytomegalovirus infection. TCRdb re-called the reads with MiXCR, one entry per CDR3 protein. The data show 450,000 to 600,000 distinct CDR3 sequences, around 11% seen once. Sequencing was carried out using PBMCs. The receptors derive from a human donor in good health (CMV status not recorded). Some clones in this sample may be carry-over from other donors' samples.

This rearrangement joins TRBV4-1 to TRBJ1-5; D might be TRBD1 (5 bases). The CDR3 runs to 14 residues. Germline CDR1 and CDR2: MGHRA and YSYEKL. Between the trimmed V and J ends, which lost 6 bases and 4 bases, there was a span of 13 bases. DNA for the CDR3: TGCGCCAGCAGGGGGGAGGGTGATAATCAGCCCCAGCATTTT. Its translation: CASRGEGDNQPQHF.

At least ten counts were recorded for this clonotype. The chain couples TRBV6-5 to TRBJ1-1; D not certain. Trimming pared 0 bases from V and 2 bases from J, leaving 10 bases between. This CDR3 comprises 15 residues. CDR1 is MNHEY, CDR2 SVGAGI, per germline. This CDR3 is CASSYSSDLNTEAFF. The CDR3 region has the DNA TGTGCCAGCAGTTACTCGTCCGACCTCAACACTGAAGCTTTCTTT.

This clonotype was counted a few times. The chain links TRBV24-1 to TRBJ2-3; D remains unclear. CDR3 length equals 13 residues. Germline CDR1 KGHDR, CDR2 SFDVKD. V lost 4 bases to trimming and J lost 8 bases, with 12 bases between them. DNA of the CDR3: TGTGCCACCAGTGAGGCCGGCGTTAGTACGCAGTATTTT. Protein: CATSEAGVSTQYF.

Ten or more counts support this clonotype. The CDR3 DNA reads as TGTGCCAGCAGCTTGGCGGCTAGCGGGATGGGGGAGCAGTTCTTC. As protein: CASSLAASGMGEQFF. V usage is TRBV5-5 and J usage is TRBJ2-1; 9 bases agree with TRBD2. CDR1 and CDR2 from the germline V gene are SGHKS and YYEKEE (reference sequence). The V segment lost 0 bases and the J segment 10 bases; nucleotides outside the gene matches: 8. This CDR3 is 15 amino acids long.

This chain joins TRBV3-1 and TRBJ1-1, with TRBD1 as a possible D gene (5 bases). V shed 2 bases and J shed 10 bases, with 11 bases lying between them. CDR3 length equals 12 residues. CDR1 and CDR2 from the germline V gene are LGHDT and YNNKEL (reference sequence). The CDR3 loop is CASSQPTGGAFF. The CDR3 DNA reads TGTGCCAGCAGCCAACCTACAGGAGGAGCTTTCTTT.

V is TRBV27 and J is TRBJ1-1; D gene ambiguous. The germline V and J ends were trimmed by 2 bases and 8 bases, with 15 bases remaining between them. CDR1 is MNHEY, CDR2 SMNVEV, per germline (reference sequence). The length of the CDR3 is 14 residues. The CDR3, as DNA: TGTGCCAGCAGTTTAAGATCGAGCGTTCGAGAAGCTTTCTTT. Protein product: CASSLRSSVREAFF.

This clonotype was seen ten or more times. The chain is built from TRBV7-9 and TRBJ2-7; perhaps TRBD2 as D (5 bases). This CDR3 spans 13 amino acids. Between the trimmed V and J ends, which lost 0 bases and 3 bases, there was a span of 6 bases. In germline, CDR1 is SEHNR, CDR2 FQNEAQ (reference sequence). The CDR3 DNA sequence: TGTGCCAGCAGCTTAGCAGAGGGCTACGAGCAGTACTTC. Amino acid sequence: CASSLAEGYEQYF. Drawing the rest from reference TRBV7-9 and TRBJ2-7, the complete variable domain is DTGVSQNPRHKITKRGQNVTFRCDPISEHNRLYWYRQTLGQGPEFLTYFQNEAQLEKSRLLSDRFSAERPKGSFSTLEIQRTEQGDSAMYLCASSLAEGYEQYFGPGTRLTVT.

In this sample, this clonotype turned up many times. This chain joins TRBV7-8 and TRBJ2-3, with 7 bases fitting TRBD2. The CDR3 runs 16 residues. Trimming removed 5 bases from V and 0 bases from J; junction bases left unmatched: 8. CDR1 and CDR2 (germline): SGHVS, FQNEAQ. CDR3 amino acids: CASSRRTRRSTDTQYF. The CDR3 DNA sequence: TGTGCCAGCAGCCGTAGGACTAGGAGGAGCACAGATACGCAGTATTTT.

The table lists this clonotype with a few counts. The chain combines TRBV6-2 or TRBV6-3 with TRBJ2-2; perhaps TRBD1 as D (6 bases). Germline assignment: CDR1 MNHEY and CDR2 SVGEGT. The CDR3 has 14 amino acids. Trimming removed 2 bases at V and 5 bases at J, with 9 bases between. CDR3 in DNA: TGTGCCAGCAGTTACGGGACACCAACCGGGGAGCTGTTTTTT. Translation gives CASSYGTPTGELFF.

This clonotype was found a few times. The chain employs TRBV20-1 and TRBJ1-1; possible D gene TRBD1, 5 bases. Trimming pared 4 bases from V and 1 base from J, leaving 7 bases between. The CDR3 length is 12 residues. CDR1 DFQATT and CDR2 SNEGSKA come from the germline V gene (reference sequence). In DNA, the CDR3 is TGCAGTGCTAACACAGGGAACACTGAAGCTTTCTTT. Protein: CSANTGNTEAFF.

The rearrangement links TRBV2 to TRBJ2-2; TRBD1 might be the D (5 bases). V was trimmed by 5 bases and J by 4 bases, leaving 14 bases between them. Germline CDR1 is SNHLY and CDR2 is FYNNEI. The CDR3 runs to 15 residues. The CDR3 here is CASSSQGLPTGELFF. The CDR3 region has the DNA TGTGCCAGCAGTTCCCAGGGTCTTCCCACCGGGGAGCTGTTTTTT.

This clonotype came up many times. The genes are TRBV12-3 or TRBV12-4 and TRBJ2-3, with D possibly being TRBD2 (7 bases). V lost 6 bases, J lost 4 bases, and 17 bases lay in between. The CDR3 has 15 residues. The CDR3 DNA sequence: TGTGCCAGCAGCCTTTGGGGGGGGGGCTCAGATACGCAGTATTTT. It specifies CASSLWGGGSDTQYF.

This clonotype was seen only a few times. The chain combines TRBV12-3 or TRBV12-4 with TRBJ2-1; the D gene is possibly TRBD2 (5 bases). V was clipped by 5 bases and J by 8 bases, with 13 bases between them. The CDR3 totals 13 residues. The CDR3 sequence is CASSPLLVYEQFF. For the CDR3, the DNA is TGTGCCAGCAGTCCATTACTAGTTTATGAGCAGTTCTTC.

This clonotype was counted ten times or more. This chain connects TRBV12-3 or TRBV12-4 to TRBJ2-1; TRBD2 matches 8 bases. The CDR3 has 19 residues. The junction had 16 bases not matched to a gene; V was cut back by 5 bases and J by 1 base. The CDR3 nucleotides are TGTGCCAGCAGTCCACTTGCGGGAGGAATACCTGCGTCCTACAATGAGCAGTTCTTC. Translating gives CASSPLAGGIPASYNEQFF.

Notes on this clonotype: In this CDR3 the conserved last residue, phenylalanine or tryptophan, is missing, so a read error is likely. The chain joins TRBV20-1 to TRBJ2-7; 8 nucleotides agree with TRBD2. The germline V gene has CDR1 DFQATT and CDR2 SNEGSKA (reference sequence). The V segment lost 3 bases and the J segment 4 bases; nucleotides outside the gene matches: 11. The CDR3 has 15 residues. The CDR3 region is CSASPEAGARYEQYY. The CDR3 DNA reads as TGCAGTGCTAGCCCCGAAGCGGGGGCCAGGTACGAGCAGTACTAC.

This clonotype has ten or more counts. CDR3 loop: CASSSRAFDTEAFF. In DNA form, the CDR3 reads TGTGCCAGCAGCTCCCGGGCGTTTGACACTGAAGCTTTCTTT. The chain is built from TRBV7-3 and TRBJ1-1, with unresolved D. V shed 4 bases and J shed 3 bases, with 12 bases lying between them. From germline, CDR1 is SGHTA and CDR2 FQGTGA. This CDR3 is built from 14 residues.

The rearrangement links TRBV30 to TRBJ2-7; 9 bases are a match to TRBD1. There are 13 residues in the CDR3. CDR1 is GTSNPN, CDR2 SVGIG, per germline (reference sequence). J was trimmed by 7 bases and V by 0 bases; bases with no gene match: 4. The DNA for the CDR3 is TGTGCCTGGAGTGTACAGGGGGCCGGGGAGCAGTACTTC. This codes for CAWSVQGAGEQYF.

The gene calls are TRBV12-3 or TRBV12-4 and TRBJ1-2; D remains ambiguous. The ends were cut back, 5 bases at V and 2 bases at J, with 12 bases in the middle. CDR3 size: 14 residues. Here the CDR3 reads CASSPSAVNYGYTF. CDR3 coding DNA: TGTGCCAGCAGTCCTAGCGCAGTAAACTATGGCTACACCTTC.

This clonotype was recorded many times. The chain recombines TRBV28 with TRBJ1-2, with D uncertain. V dropped 3 bases and J dropped 11 bases, with 13 bases sitting between them. CDR3 size: 12 residues. Germline assignment: CDR1 MDHEN and CDR2 SYDVKM. CDR3 DNA sequence: TGTGCCAGCAGTTTCGTTCAGTACAAGTACACCTTC. Translating it yields CASSFVQYKYTF.

The J gene is TRBJ2-5, the V gene TRBV19; TRBD1 aligns across 9 bases. V dropped 4 bases and J dropped 5; count of bases not matched to a gene: 11. CDR1 is LNHDA, CDR2 SQIVND, per germline (reference sequence). The length of the CDR3 is 16 residues. In DNA, the CDR3 is TGTGCCAGTAGTACTACCGGGACAGGGTTCGTGGAGACCCAGTACTTC. This gives the protein CASSTTGTGFVETQYF.

The chain combines TRBV28 with TRBJ1-5; no definite D call. CDR3 length: 13 residues. V lost 10 bases and J 3 bases, leaving 13 bases between the germline ends. CDR1 is MDHEN, CDR2 SYDVKM, per germline. The CDR3 DNA sequence: TGTGCCACCCCGAGGGCCTTCAATCAGCCCCAGCATTTT. Protein product: CATPRAFNQPQHF.

The chain links TRBV19 to TRBJ1-4; the match to TRBD1 covers 7 bases. Germline V CDR1 and CDR2: LNHDA, SQIVND (reference sequence). The CDR3 runs to 14 residues. Trimming at V came to 3 bases and at J to 13 bases, leaving 11 bases not matched to a gene. The CDR3 here is CASSIGQGDSRLFF. As DNA, the CDR3 is TGTGCCAGTAGTATTGGGCAGGGGGATAGTCGACTGTTTTTT. Full variable domain (missing parts from reference TRBV19 and TRBJ1-4): DGGITQSPKYLFRKEGQNVTLSCEQNLNHDAMYWYRQDPGQGLRLIYYSQIVNDFQKGDIAEGYSVSREKKESFPLTVTSAQKNPTAFYLCASSIGQGDSRLFFGSGTQLSVL.

This clonotype turned up a few times. V usage is TRBV20-1 and J usage is TRBJ2-2, with D hard to call. This CDR3 is built from 11 residues. The V gene lost 6 bases and the J gene lost 7 bases, with 9 bases spanning the gap. Germline V lookup: CDR1 DFQATT, CDR2 SNEGSKA (reference sequence). The CDR3 region is CSARTYGELFF. The CDR3 DNA sequence: TGCAGTGCCCGGACCTACGGGGAGCTGTTTTTT.

This clonotype was detected many times. The chain employs TRBV12-3 or TRBV12-4 and TRBJ1-3; the D is unclear. This CDR3 contains 13 residues. V lost 2 bases to trimming and J lost 0 bases, with 2 bases between them. CDR3 DNA sequence: TGTGCCAGCAGTTTATCCTCTGGAAACACCATATATTTT. This encodes CASSLSSGNTIYF.

This clonotype has a count of ten or more. The chain is built from TRBV27 and TRBJ1-5; D remains ambiguous. CDR3 length: 14 amino acids. Trimming shortened V by 1 base and J by 1 base, and 5 bases separated the two germline ends. Germline-derived CDR1 and CDR2 are MNHEY and SMNVEV (reference sequence). CDR3 in amino acids: CASSLFDSNQPQHF. The CDR3 DNA sequence: TGTGCCAGCAGTTTATTCGACAGCAATCAGCCCCAGCATTTT.

This chain uses TRBV10-2 with TRBJ2-7, with TRBD1 matching over 9 bases. V lost 1 base, J lost 6 bases, and 4 bases stayed unmatched. The CDR3 length is 14 residues. CDR1 and CDR2 from the germline V gene are WSHSY and SAAADI. The chain's CDR3 is CASSEWGQGSEQYF. The DNA for the CDR3 is TGCGCCAGCAGTGAGTGGGGACAGGGTAGCGAGCAGTACTTC.